The sequence of this T cell receptor (beta chain) was determined in a study of T cell responses to AZD1222 COVID-19 vaccine. Study findings and constraints: Of spike-specific TCRs, nearly half reportedly target regions left unmutated in variants. The study found vaccine-associated CD4 TCRs spanning spike, dominant at 160-218 and 743-854. After two AZD1222 doses, spike-specific TCR breadth and depth rose versus day 0.

V dropped 5 bases and J dropped 0; count of bases not matched to a gene: 1. CDR1 LNHDA and CDR2 SQIVND come from the germline V gene (reference sequence). CDR3 length: 14 residues. Generated by immunoSEQ multiplex PCR, the TCRdb table keeps only in-frame clones and is missing some. The profile shows about 110,000 clones, about 88% of them singletons. Comments on this clone: The antigen remains undetermined.

Sample: peripheral blood, taken on day 0 of AZD1222 vaccination. The rearrangement uses TRBV19 and TRBJ2-1; the match to TRBD2 covers 7 bases. The clonotype originates from an adult in good health. The CDR3 nucleotides read TGTGCCAGTAGTCCGGGGGGCTCCTACAATGAGCAGTTCTTC. It yields the protein CASSPGGSYNEQFF. The whole variable domain, filled in from reference TRBV19 and TRBJ2-1, reads DGGITQSPKYLFRKEGQNVTLSCEQNLNHDAMYWYRQDPGQGLRLIYYSQIVNDFQKGDIAEGYSVSREKKESFPLTVTSAQKNPTAFYLCASSPGGSYNEQFFGPGTRLTVL.